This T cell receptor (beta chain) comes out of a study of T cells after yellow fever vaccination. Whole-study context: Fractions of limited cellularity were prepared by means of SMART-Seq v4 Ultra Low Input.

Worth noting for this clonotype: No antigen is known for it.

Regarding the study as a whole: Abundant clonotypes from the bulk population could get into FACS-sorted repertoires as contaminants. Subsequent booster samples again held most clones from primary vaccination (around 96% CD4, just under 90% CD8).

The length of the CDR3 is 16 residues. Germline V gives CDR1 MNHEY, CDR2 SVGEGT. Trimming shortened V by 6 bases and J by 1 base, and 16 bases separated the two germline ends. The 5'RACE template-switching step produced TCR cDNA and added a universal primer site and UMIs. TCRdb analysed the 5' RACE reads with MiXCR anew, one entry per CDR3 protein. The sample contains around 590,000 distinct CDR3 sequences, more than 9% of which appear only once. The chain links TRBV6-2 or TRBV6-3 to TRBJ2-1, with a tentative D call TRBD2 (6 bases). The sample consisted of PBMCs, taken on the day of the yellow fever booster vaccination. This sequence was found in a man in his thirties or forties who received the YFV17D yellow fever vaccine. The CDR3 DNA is TGTGCCAGCAGAGAGTCCCTAGCGCGGTCCTACAATGAGCAGTTCTTC. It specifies CASRESLARSYNEQFF.